This T cell receptor (beta chain) emerged from a study of T cell repertoires in cytomegalovirus infection. Via MiXCR, TCRdb re-called the reads, giving one row per CDR3 protein. The profile covers some 940,000 distinct CDR3 sequences, with around 30% appearing a single time and over 12% taken by the ten largest. CDR3 length: 15 amino acids. V lost 1 base to trimming and J lost 4 bases, with 12 bases between them. From germline, CDR1 is SGHDT and CDR2 YYEEEE. For this clonotype: The antigen is undetermined.

The material sequenced was cultured CD8+ T cells from PBMCs, taken from culture after CMV antigen stimulation. This TCR came from a human donor in good health (CMV status not recorded). Some clones in this sample may be carry-over from other donors' samples. V gene TRBV5-6 combines with J gene TRBJ1-5, with D possibly TRBD1 on 5 matching bases. The chain's CDR3 is CASSLWGRSNQPQHF. The CDR3 nucleotides read TGTGCCAGCAGCTTGTGGGGACGGAGTAATCAGCCCCAGCATTTT.